These T cell receptor beta chains were read from a single sample in a study of shared clonotypes between healthy human individuals. The table came from immunoSEQ multiplex PCR; TCRdb's copy has only in-frame clones and leaves some out. Of about 1 million clones in the sample, about three quarters were seen once. The specimen sequenced was memory CD4+ T cells sorted from blood. The receptors were sampled from a man between 18 and 29 years old in good health. CDR3s include the opening cysteine and the closing phenylalanine or tryptophan. The D gene is left open where the match is weak. Some rows mark clone size as missing; the rest say once, few, many or name a class of expanded clone.

TRBD1,TRBV7-6,TRBJ2-2,NA,TGTGCCAGCAGCTTGGGGACAGCGAACACCGGGGAGCTGTTTTTT,CASSLGTANTGELFF
TRBD2,TRBV2,TRBJ2-1,once,TGTGCCAGCAGGGGACAACTAGCGGGAGGGCCCAATGAGCAGTTCTTC,CASRGQLAGGPNEQFF
NA,TRBV5-1,TRBJ2-5,NA,TGCGCCAGCAGCTTGGCGGGGGAGGCAGAGACCCAGTACTTC,CASSLAGEAETQYF
NA,TRBV5-1,TRBJ1-2,once,TGCGCCAGCAGCTTAGATTGGGAAGGCTATGGCTACACCTTC,CASSLDWEGYGYTF
NA,TRBV11-2,TRBJ2-1,once,TGTGCCAGCAGCTTAGATCGGACGGACCGAGGAGAGCAGTTCTTC,CASSLDRTDRGEQFF
TRBD2,TRBV15,TRBJ2-7,NA,TGTGCCACCAGCTCCGGTTTAGCGGGAGGTTACGAGCAGTACTTC,CATSSGLAGGYEQYF
NA,TRBV10-3,TRBJ1-5,NA,TGTGCCATCAGTTCCGGACAGAGCAATCAGCCCCAGCATTTT,CAISSGQSNQPQHF
NA,TRBV6-5,TRBJ2-7,NA,TGTGCCAGCACCCGCCCAGGGTCCTACGAGCAGTACTTC,CASTRPGSYEQYF
NA,TRBV11-3,TRBJ2-7,NA,TGTGCCAGCAGCCCTGGGGGTGTCAACGAGCAGTACTTC,CASSPGGVNEQYF
NA,TRBV7-2,TRBJ2-2,once,TGTGCCAGCAGTAAGCGACCCGGGGAGCTGTTTTTT,CASSKRPGELFF
NA,TRBV4-2,TRBJ2-3,NA,TGTGCCAGCAGCACCCCGACAGGTTCTAGCACAGATACGCAGTATTTT,CASSTPTGSSTDTQYF
TRBD2,TRBV5-1,TRBJ2-2,NA,TGCGCCAGCAGCTTGGTTGCGGGAGAGGCCGGGGAGCTGTTTTTT,CASSLVAGEAGELFF
NA,TRBV6-1,TRBJ2-6,NA,TGTGCCAGCAGTGAAGAACCCTCTGGGGCCAACGTCCTGACTTTC,CASSEEPSGANVLTF
NA,TRBV5-4,TRBJ1-3,NA,TGTGCCAGCAGCTTTCGGGCAGACGGAAACACCATATATTTT,CASSFRADGNTIYF
NA,TRBV9,TRBJ1-6,NA,TGTGCCAGCAGCGTAGCTGACAGTTACAATAATTCACCCCTCCACTTT,CASSVADSYNNSPLHF
NA,TRBV19,TRBJ2-7,NA,TGTGCCAGTAGTATAGGCAGGTCCTACGAGCAGTACTTC,CASSIGRSYEQYF
TRBD2,TRBV5-4,TRBJ2-5,NA,TGTGCCAGCAGCTTGCACATTTGGGCGAGCGGGGAGGAGACCCAGTACTTC,CASSLHIWASGEETQYF
TRBD2,TRBV15,TRBJ2-2,many,TGTGCCACCAGCAGAGTACTAGCGTTGAACACCGGGGAGCTGTTTTTT,CATSRVLALNTGELFF
NA,TRBV10-3,TRBJ1-3,once,TGTGCCATCGTAGGGTCCGGAAACACCATATATTTT,CAIVGSGNTIYF
TRBD2,TRBV11-2,TRBJ2-3,NA,TGTGCCAGCAGCTATGGAGCGGGGGGGCGAGGAAATGTAGATACGCAGTATTTT,CASSYGAGGRGNVDTQYF